The TCR beta chain described here comes from a study of cytomegalovirus exposure and HLA in healthy donors. Use of 60 Vbeta and 13 Jbeta primers characterized the PCR. Measured with immunoSEQ multiplex PCR; TCRdb has only the in-frame clones, and not every one. In the table there are approximately 120,000 clones, about four fifths of which are singletons. The sequencing sample was made of PBMCs. The receptor's source is a man aged 30 to 39 in good health and CMV-seronegative.

The CDR3 DNA is TGCGCCAGCAGCCAAGATCGGGATCGGGACAGGGGCTACGAGCAGTACTTC. Translated: CASSQDRDRDRGYEQYF. V gene TRBV4-1 combines with J gene TRBJ2-7; TRBD1 aligns across 10 bases. V lost 0 bases and J lost 3; bases outside the gene matches: 8. Germline CDR1 MGHRA, CDR2 YSYEKL. There are 17 residues in the CDR3.